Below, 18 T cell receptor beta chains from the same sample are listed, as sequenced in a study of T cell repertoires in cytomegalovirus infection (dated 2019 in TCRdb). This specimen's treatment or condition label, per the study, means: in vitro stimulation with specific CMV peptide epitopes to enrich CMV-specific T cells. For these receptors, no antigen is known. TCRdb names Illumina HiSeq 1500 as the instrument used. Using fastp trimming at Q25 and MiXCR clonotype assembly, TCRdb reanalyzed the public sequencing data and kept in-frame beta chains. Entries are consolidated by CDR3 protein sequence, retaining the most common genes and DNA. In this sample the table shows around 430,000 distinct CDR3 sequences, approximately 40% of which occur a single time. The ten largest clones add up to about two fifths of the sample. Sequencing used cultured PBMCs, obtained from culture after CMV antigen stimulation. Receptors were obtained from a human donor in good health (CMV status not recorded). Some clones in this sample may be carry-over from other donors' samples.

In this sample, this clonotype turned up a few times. The CDR3: CASSEGTDLTTQYF. The CDR3 DNA sequence: TGTGCCAGCAGTGAGGGGACAGATTTAACTACGCAGTATTTT. The rearrangement uses TRBV6-1 and TRBJ2-3; 7 nucleotides align to TRBD1. The V gene end was trimmed by 3 bases and the J gene end by 8 bases; junction bases not matched to a gene: 8. The germline V gene has CDR1 MNHNS and CDR2 SASEGT. The CDR3 contains 14 residues.

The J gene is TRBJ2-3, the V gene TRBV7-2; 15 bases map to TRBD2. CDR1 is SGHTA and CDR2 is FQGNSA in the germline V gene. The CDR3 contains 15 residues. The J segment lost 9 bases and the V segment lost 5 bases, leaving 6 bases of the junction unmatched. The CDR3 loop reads CASSPGLAGGQTQYF. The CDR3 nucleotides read TGTGCCAGCAGCCCAGGACTAGCGGGAGGGCAGACGCAGTATTTT. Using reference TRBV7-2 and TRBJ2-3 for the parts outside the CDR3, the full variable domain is GAGVSQSPSNKVTEKGKDVELRCDPISGHTALYWYRQSLGQGLEFLIYFQGNSAPDKSGLPSDRFSAERTGGSVSTLTIQRTQQEDSAVYLCASSPGLAGGQTQYFGPGTRLTVL.

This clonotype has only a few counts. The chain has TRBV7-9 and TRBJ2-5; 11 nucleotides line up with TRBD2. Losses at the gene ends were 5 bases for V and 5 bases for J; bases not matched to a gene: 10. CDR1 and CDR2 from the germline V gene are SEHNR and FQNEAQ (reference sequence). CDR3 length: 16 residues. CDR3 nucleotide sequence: TGTGCCAGCAGCCCACTAGCGGGAGCGGTCAGGGAGACCCAGTACTTC. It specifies CASSPLAGAVRETQYF.

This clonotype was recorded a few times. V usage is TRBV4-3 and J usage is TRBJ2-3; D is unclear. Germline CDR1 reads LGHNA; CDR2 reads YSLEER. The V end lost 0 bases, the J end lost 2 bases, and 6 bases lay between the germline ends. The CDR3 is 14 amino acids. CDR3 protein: CASSQDPHTDTQYF. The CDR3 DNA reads TGCGCCAGCAGCCAAGACCCTCACACAGATACGCAGTATTTT.

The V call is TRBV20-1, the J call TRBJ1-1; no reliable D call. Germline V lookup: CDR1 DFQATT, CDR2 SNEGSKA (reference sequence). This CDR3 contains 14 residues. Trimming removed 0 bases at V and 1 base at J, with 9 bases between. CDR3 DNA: TGCAGTGCTAGAGATAGAAGATCGAACACTGAAGCTTTCTTT. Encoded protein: CSARDRRSNTEAFF.

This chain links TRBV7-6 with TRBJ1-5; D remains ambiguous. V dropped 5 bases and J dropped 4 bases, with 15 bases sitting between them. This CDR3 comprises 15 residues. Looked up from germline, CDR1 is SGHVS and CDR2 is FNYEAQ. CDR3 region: CASSLGQLNNQPQHF. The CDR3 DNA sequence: TGTGCCAGCAGCCTAGGGCAGCTCAATAATCAGCCCCAGCATTTT.

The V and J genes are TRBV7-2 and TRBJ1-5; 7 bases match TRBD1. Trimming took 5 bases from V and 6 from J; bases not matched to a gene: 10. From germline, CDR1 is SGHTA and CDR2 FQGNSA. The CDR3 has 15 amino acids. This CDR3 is CASSPKTGQGQPQHF. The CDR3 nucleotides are TGTGCCAGCAGCCCCAAGACAGGGCAGGGTCAGCCCCAGCATTTT.

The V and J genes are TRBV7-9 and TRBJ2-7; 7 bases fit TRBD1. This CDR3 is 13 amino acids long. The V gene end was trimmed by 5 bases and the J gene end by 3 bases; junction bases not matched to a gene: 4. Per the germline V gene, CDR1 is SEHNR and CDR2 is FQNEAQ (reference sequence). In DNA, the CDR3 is TGTGCCAGCAGCGAGGGACAGCTCTACGAGCAGTACTTC. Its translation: CASSEGQLYEQYF.

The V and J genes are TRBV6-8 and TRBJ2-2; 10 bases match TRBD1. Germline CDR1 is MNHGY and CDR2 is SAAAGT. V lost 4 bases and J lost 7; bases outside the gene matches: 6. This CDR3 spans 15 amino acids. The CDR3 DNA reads TGTGCCAGCAGTTCCCGGGACAGGGGTATCGGGGAGCTGTTTTTT. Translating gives CASSSRDRGIGELFF.

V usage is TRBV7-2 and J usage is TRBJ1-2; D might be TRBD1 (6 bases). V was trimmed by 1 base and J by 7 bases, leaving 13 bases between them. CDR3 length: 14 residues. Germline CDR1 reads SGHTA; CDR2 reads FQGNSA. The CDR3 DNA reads TGTGCCAGCAGCTTAGAGGGCAGGGGCTCTGGCTACACCTTC. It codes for CASSLEGRGSGYTF.

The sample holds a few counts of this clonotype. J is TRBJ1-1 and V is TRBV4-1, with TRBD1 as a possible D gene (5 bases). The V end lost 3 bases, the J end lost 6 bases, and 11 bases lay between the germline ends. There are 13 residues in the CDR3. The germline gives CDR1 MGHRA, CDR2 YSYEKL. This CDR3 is CASSQRGHPEAFF. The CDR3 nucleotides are TGCGCCAGCAGCCAGAGGGGTCACCCTGAAGCTTTCTTT.

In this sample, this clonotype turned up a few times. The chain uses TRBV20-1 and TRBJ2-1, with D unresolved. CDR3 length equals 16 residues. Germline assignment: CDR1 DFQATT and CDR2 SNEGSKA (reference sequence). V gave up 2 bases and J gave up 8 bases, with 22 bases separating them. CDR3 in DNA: TGCAGTGCTAGAATCGCAACTACATCCCCCGGCGATGAGCAGTTCTTC. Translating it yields CSARIATTSPGDEQFF.

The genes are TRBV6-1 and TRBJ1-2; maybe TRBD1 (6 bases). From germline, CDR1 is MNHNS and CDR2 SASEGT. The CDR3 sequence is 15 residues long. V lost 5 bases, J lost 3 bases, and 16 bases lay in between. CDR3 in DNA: TGTGCCAGCAGTTTCACAGGGCCCTACGACTATGGCTACACCTTC. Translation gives CASSFTGPYDYGYTF.

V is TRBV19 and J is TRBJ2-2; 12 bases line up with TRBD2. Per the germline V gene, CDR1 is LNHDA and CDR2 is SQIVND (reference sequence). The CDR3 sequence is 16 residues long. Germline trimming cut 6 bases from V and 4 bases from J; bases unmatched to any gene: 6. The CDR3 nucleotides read TGTGCCAGTAGGATAAGGGGACTAGCGGGCACCGGGGAGCTGTTTTTT. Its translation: CASRIRGLAGTGELFF.

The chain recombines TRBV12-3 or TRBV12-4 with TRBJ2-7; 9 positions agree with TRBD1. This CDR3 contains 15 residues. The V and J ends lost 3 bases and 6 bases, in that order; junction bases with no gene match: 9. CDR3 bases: TGTGCCAGCAGTTTGCTGGACAGGGGATCGCGCGAGCAGTACTTC. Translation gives CASSLLDRGSREQYF.

CDR3 sequence: CAISGGQVGEKLFF. The CDR3 DNA reads as TGTGCCATCAGTGGAGGACAGGTTGGAGAAAAACTGTTTTTT. The chain links TRBV10-3 to TRBJ1-4, with 7 bases lining up with TRBD1. V lost 4 bases, J lost 8 bases, and 7 bases stayed unmatched. CDR3 length: 14 amino acids. CDR1 and CDR2 (germline): ENHRY, SYGVKD.

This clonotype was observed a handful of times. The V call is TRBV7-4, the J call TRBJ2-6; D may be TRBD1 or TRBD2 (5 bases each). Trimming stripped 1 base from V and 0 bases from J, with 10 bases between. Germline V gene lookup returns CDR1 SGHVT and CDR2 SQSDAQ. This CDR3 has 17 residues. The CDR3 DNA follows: TGTGCCAGCAGCTTAGGTAGTGGGGGCTCTGGGGCCAACGTCCTGACTTTC. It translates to CASSLGSGGSGANVLTF.

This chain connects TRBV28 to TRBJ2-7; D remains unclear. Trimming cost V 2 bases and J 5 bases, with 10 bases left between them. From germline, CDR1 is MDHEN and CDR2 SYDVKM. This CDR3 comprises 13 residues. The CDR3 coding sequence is TGTGCCAGCAGTTTAACTGGTCCCAACGAGCAGTACTTC. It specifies CASSLTGPNEQYF.